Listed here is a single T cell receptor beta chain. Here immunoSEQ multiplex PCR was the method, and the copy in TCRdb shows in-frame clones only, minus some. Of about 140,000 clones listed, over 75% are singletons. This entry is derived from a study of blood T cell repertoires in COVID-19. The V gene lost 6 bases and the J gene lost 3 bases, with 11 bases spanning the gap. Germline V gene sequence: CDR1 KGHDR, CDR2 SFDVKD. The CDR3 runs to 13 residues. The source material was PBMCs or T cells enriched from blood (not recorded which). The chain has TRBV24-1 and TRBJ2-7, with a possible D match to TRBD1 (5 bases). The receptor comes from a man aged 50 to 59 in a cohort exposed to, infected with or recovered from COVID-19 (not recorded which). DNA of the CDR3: TGTGCCACCAGTCGGTCAGGGATCTACGAGCAGTACTTC. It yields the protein CATSRSGIYEQYF.